The next 20 T cell receptor beta chains were all read from a single sample in a study of blood T cells in healthy people across ages. Sample-barcoded 5' priming and a J-beta primer mix drove a second PCR of about 7 to 12 cycles. TCRdb independently ran MiXCR on the 5' RACE reads; one entry per CDR3 protein. This sample carries fewer than 700,000 distinct CDR3 sequences, less than 60% of them seen once, and the ten largest clones take around 23%. Specimen: blood. Receptors were obtained from a man aged 80 or over in good health.

There are a few counts of this clonotype. The chain joins TRBV6-6 to TRBJ2-3; perhaps TRBD2 as D (5 bases). CDR1 MNHNY and CDR2 SVGAGI come from the germline V gene (reference sequence). The CDR3 has 15 residues. The ends were cut back, 6 bases at V and 8 bases at J, with 21 bases in the middle. For the CDR3, the DNA is TGTGCCAGCAGCTGGAATAAGGGAGCCTGGGGTACGCAGTATTTT. It codes for CASSWNKGAWGTQYF.

This rearrangement joins TRBV9 to TRBJ2-1, with a tentative D call TRBD2 (5 bases). With 4 bases removed from V and 7 bases from J, the gap between germline ends came to 18 bases. There are 15 residues in the CDR3. CDR1 and CDR2 from the germline V gene are SGDLS and YYNGEE. The CDR3 loop is CASSSHAGERNEQFF. CDR3 nucleotides: TGTGCCAGCAGCTCACACGCTGGGGAGAGGAATGAGCAGTTCTTC.

The chain uses TRBV14 and TRBJ2-1; TRBD1 matches 7 bases. This CDR3 has 14 residues. Unmatched junction bases numbered 7, after V lost 2 bases and J lost 9 bases. Germline CDR1 is SGHDN and CDR2 is FVKESK. The CDR3 DNA sequence: TGTGCCAGCAGCCAAAGGCAGGGGGTTCGTGAGCAGTTCTTC. This translates into CASSQRQGVREQFF.

This clonotype has only a few counts. The DNA for the CDR3 is TGTGCCAGCAGCCAAGATATACAGTTCCAAGAGACCCAGTACTTC. Its protein is CASSQDIQFQETQYF. The gene calls are TRBV4-2 and TRBJ2-5; D remains ambiguous. V was pared by 0 bases and J by 1 base, with 9 bases between. The CDR3 loop spans 15 amino acids. Per the germline V gene, CDR1 is LGHNA and CDR2 is YNFKEQ.

This clonotype was seen ten or more times. V and J are TRBV7-9 and TRBJ2-3; 7 bases are shared with TRBD2. Looked up from germline, CDR1 is SEHNR and CDR2 is FQNEAQ (reference sequence). The J segment lost 3 bases and the V segment lost 4 bases, leaving 13 bases of the junction unmatched. This CDR3 comprises 17 residues. CDR3 DNA: TGTGCCAGCAGCTCGCTCGGGGGGATGAGATCGACAGATACGCAGTATTTT. The encoded protein is CASSSLGGMRSTDTQYF.

This clonotype was seen a handful of times. The chain links TRBV29-1 to TRBJ1-6; perhaps TRBD1 as D (5 bases). CDR3 length equals 13 residues. Germline CDR1 reads SQVTM; CDR2 reads ANQGSEA. Trimming pared 4 bases from V and 7 bases from J, leaving 11 bases between. CDR3 sequence reads: CSVGDRTNSPLHF. The CDR3 nucleotides are TGCAGCGTTGGAGACAGAACGAATTCACCCCTCCACTTT.

The CDR3 is CASSRPLGGNQPQHF. The CDR3 DNA follows: TGTGCCAGCAGTCGCCCCCTCGGTGGCAATCAGCCCCAGCATTTT. V is TRBV6-2 or TRBV6-3 and J is TRBJ1-5; D is unresolved. The germline V and J ends were trimmed by 5 bases and 2 bases, with 13 bases remaining between them. The CDR3 has 15 residues. CDR1 is MNHEY and CDR2 is SVGEGT in the germline V gene.

This rearrangement joins TRBV18 to TRBJ2-3; D unclear. V lost 2 bases, J lost 5 bases, and 14 bases lay in between. Germline loops: CDR1 KGHSH, CDR2 LQKENI. This CDR3 is built from 15 residues. The chain's CDR3 is CASSPFLESGDTQYF. In DNA, the CDR3 is TGTGCCAGCTCACCATTCTTAGAATCGGGAGATACGCAGTATTTT. Full variable domain (remainder filled in from reference TRBV18 and TRBJ2-3): NAGVMQNPRHLVRRRGQEARLRCSPMKGHSHVYWYRQLPEEGLKFMVYLQKENIIDESGMPKERFSAEFPKEGPSILRIQQVVRGDSAAYFCASSPFLESGDTQYFGPGTRLTVL.

V is TRBV5-1 and J is TRBJ2-1; tentative D call: TRBD2 (5 bases). Trimming took off 4 bases at V and 3 bases at J, with 11 bases between the two ends. Per the germline V gene, CDR1 is SGHRS and CDR2 is YFSETQ. The CDR3 has 14 amino acids. The CDR3 sequence is CASSRADGYNEQFF. In DNA form, the CDR3 reads TGCGCCAGCAGCCGAGCGGACGGCTACAATGAGCAGTTCTTC.

The chain employs TRBV2 and TRBJ2-3; D is perhaps TRBD1 or TRBD2 (7 bases each). CDR3 length: 15 amino acids. Germline lookup yields CDR1 SNHLY and CDR2 FYNNEI. Trimming removed 4 bases from V and 2 bases from J, with 13 bases in between. The CDR3 region has the DNA TGTGCCAGCAGTGGACAGGGACTAAACACAGATACGCAGTATTTT. It codes for CASSGQGLNTDTQYF.

This clonotype was recorded a few times. At one boundary the junction diverges from the germline segment, which might be a read error. This rearrangement joins TRBV7-2 to TRBJ1-2; D may be TRBD1 (5 bases). Germline values: CDR1 SGHTA, CDR2 FQGNSA. The CDR3 spans 14 residues. CDR3 coding DNA: TGTGCCAGCAACTTACAGGCCGCTAACTATGGCTACACCTTC. Translating gives CASNLQAANYGYTF.

The V and J genes are TRBV20-1 and TRBJ2-3; perhaps TRBD1 as D (6 bases). Trimming removed 3 bases from V and 3 bases from J, with 13 bases in between. This CDR3 is 14 amino acids long. Germline CDR1 reads DFQATT; CDR2 reads SNEGSKA (reference sequence). The CDR3 is CSARGRGWTDTQYF. The CDR3 nucleotides are TGCAGTGCTAGGGGTAGGGGGTGGACAGATACGCAGTATTTT.

The gene calls are TRBV5-1 and TRBJ2-5; 14 nucleotides agree with TRBD2. V lost 7 bases, J lost 4 bases, and 9 bases stayed unmatched. This CDR3 has 16 residues. Germline V gene sequence: CDR1 SGHRS, CDR2 YFSETQ. For the CDR3, the DNA is TGCGCCAGCCAGTTCCAAGGACTAGCGGGAGGAGAGACCCAGTACTTC. Translation: CASQFQGLAGGETQYF.

This clonotype has a handful of counts. The rearrangement joins TRBV20-1 to TRBJ2-7; 7 bases are shared with TRBD1. CDR1 and CDR2 from the germline V gene are DFQATT and SNEGSKA (reference sequence). The CDR3 covers 16 residues. Germline trimming cut 7 bases from V and 2 bases from J; bases unmatched to any gene: 17. For the CDR3, the DNA is TGCAGTGACAGGGGTCTTCGTGGGAGTCCCCCCTACGAGCAGTACTTC. Its translation: CSDRGLRGSPPYEQYF.

This clonotype was found a few times. The chain employs TRBV4-3 and TRBJ1-2; tentative D call: TRBD1 (5 bases). This CDR3 is built from 16 residues. V lost 0 bases and J lost 5, with 16 bases in between. Germline-derived CDR1 and CDR2 are LGHNA and YSLEER. The CDR3 bases are TGCGCCAGCAGCCAAGAGAAAGGGCCGGGGCCTTATGGCTACACCTTC. This gives the protein CASSQEKGPGPYGYTF.

The rearrangement links TRBV3-1 to TRBJ2-1; TRBD2 aligns across 15 bases. J was trimmed by 3 bases and V by 3 bases; bases with no gene match: 6. Germline lookup yields CDR1 LGHDT and CDR2 YNNKEL (reference sequence). The CDR3 extends over 18 amino acids. The CDR3 DNA reads as TGTGCCAGCAGCCATGAGGGACTAGCGGGGGGTCACTACAATGAGCAGTTCTTC. Amino acid sequence: CASSHEGLAGGHYNEQFF.

The chain couples TRBV11-1 to TRBJ2-7; D is unresolved. Trimming stripped 3 bases from V and 5 bases from J, with 14 bases between. Germline V gene data show CDR1 as SGHAT and CDR2 as FQDESV (reference sequence). The CDR3 runs 14 residues. The CDR3 DNA follows: TGTGCCAGCAGCTTGTCCAGGATCCCGAACGAGCAGTACTTC. Translating it yields CASSLSRIPNEQYF. The full variable domain, in which reference TRBV11-1 and TRBJ2-7 provide the parts outside the CDR3, is EAEVAQSPRYKITEKSQAVAFWCDPISGHATLYWYRQILGQGPELLVQFQDESVVDDSQLPKDRFSAERLKGVDSTLKIQPAELGDSAMYLCASSLSRIPNEQYFGPGTRLTVT.

V and J are TRBV27 and TRBJ2-2, with unresolved D. V dropped 4 bases and J dropped 0 bases, with 3 bases sitting between them. This CDR3 is built from 13 residues. From germline, CDR1 is MNHEY and CDR2 SMNVEV (reference sequence). The chain's CDR3 is CASSWTNTGELFF. The CDR3 nucleotides are TGTGCCAGCAGTTGGACGAACACCGGGGAGCTGTTTTTT.

This sequence joins TRBV6-1 and TRBJ1-5, with D uncertain. CDR1 MNHNS and CDR2 SASEGT come from the germline V gene. The CDR3 runs 13 residues. V was trimmed by 0 bases and J by 7 bases, leaving 7 bases between them. The CDR3 nucleotides read TGTGCCAGCAGTGAAGCAGGTTGGCAGCCCCAGCATTTT. Protein: CASSEAGWQPQHF.

The rearrangement links TRBV29-1 to TRBJ1-2; tentatively, D is TRBD1 (5 bases). In germline, CDR1 is SQVTM, CDR2 ANQGSEA. V was cut by 5 bases and J by 4 bases, with 20 bases left in between. The CDR3 spans 15 residues. The CDR3 region has the DNA TGCAGCGTTAAACGAGGAGCAGGGATCACCTATGGCTACACCTTC. Translated: CSVKRGAGITYGYTF.